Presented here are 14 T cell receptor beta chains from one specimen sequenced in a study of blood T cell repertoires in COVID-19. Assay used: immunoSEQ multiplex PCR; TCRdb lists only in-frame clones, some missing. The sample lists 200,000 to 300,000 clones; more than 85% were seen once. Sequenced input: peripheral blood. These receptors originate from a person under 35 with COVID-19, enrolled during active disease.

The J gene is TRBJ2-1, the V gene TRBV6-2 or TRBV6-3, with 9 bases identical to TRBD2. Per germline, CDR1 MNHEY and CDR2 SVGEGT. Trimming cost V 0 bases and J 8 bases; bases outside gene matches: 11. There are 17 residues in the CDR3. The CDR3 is CASSYSRLAVVVDEQFF. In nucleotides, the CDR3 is TGTGCCAGCAGTTACTCGAGACTAGCGGTGGTAGTGGATGAGCAGTTCTTC.

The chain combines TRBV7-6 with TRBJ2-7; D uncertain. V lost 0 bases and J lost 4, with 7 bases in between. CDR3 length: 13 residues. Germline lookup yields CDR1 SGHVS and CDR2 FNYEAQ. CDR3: CASSLAGQYEQYF. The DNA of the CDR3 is TGTGCCAGCAGCTTAGCGGGCCAATACGAGCAGTACTTC.

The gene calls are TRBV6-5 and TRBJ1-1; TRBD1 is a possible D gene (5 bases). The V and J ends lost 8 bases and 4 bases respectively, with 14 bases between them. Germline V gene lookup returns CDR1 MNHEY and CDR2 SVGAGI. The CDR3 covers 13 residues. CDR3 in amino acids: CASYLRGGTEAFF. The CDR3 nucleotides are TGTGCCAGCTACCTAAGGGGAGGCACTGAAGCTTTCTTT.

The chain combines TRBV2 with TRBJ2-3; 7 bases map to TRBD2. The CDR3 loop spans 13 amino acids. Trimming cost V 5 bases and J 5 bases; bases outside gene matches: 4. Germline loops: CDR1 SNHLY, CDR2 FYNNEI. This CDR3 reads CASSLRERDTQYF. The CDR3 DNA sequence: TGTGCCAGCAGTCTGCGGGAGCGAGATACGCAGTATTTT.

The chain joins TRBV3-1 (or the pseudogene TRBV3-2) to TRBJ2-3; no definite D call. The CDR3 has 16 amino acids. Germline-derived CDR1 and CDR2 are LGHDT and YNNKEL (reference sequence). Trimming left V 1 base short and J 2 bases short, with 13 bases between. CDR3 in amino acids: CASSQASRWNTDTQYF. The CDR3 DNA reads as TGTGCCAGCAGCCAAGCTAGTCGGTGGAACACAGATACGCAGTATTTT.

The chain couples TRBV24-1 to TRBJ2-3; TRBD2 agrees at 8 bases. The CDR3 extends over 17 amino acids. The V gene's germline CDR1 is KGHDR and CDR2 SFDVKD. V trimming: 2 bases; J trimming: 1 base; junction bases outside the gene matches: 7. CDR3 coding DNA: TGTGCCACCAGTGATTCCTTACTAGCGGAGGGCACAGATACGCAGTATTTT. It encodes CATSDSLLAEGTDTQYF.

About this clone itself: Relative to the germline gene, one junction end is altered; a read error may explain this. The CDR3 region is CASSVAAISNEQFF. The DNA of the CDR3 is TGTGCCAGCAGCGTAGCGGCAATTTCCAATGAGCAGTTCTTC. The rearrangement uses TRBV7-2 and TRBJ2-1, with TRBD2 as a possible D gene (6 bases). CDR3 length: 14 amino acids. Germline loops: CDR1 SGHTA, CDR2 FQGNSA.

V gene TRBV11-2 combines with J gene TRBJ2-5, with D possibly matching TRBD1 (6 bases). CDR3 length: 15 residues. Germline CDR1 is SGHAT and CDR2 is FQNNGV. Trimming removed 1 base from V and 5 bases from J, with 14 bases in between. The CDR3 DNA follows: TGTGCCAGCAGCTTAGCTAACAGGGCCGGGGAGACCCAGTACTTC. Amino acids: CASSLANRAGETQYF.

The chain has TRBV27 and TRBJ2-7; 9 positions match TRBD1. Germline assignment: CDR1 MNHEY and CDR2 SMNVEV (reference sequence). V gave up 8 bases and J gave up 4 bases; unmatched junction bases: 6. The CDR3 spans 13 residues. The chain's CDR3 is CASGTGLRYEQYF. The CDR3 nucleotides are TGTGCCAGCGGGACAGGGCTTAGGTACGAGCAGTACTTC.

The CDR3 DNA reads TGTGCCAGTAGTATGGCGCTAGCGGGACCCGGGGAGCTGTTTTTT. Translated, it gives CASSMALAGPGELFF. This rearrangement joins TRBV19 to TRBJ2-2, with 9 bases fitting TRBD2. Germline CDR1 LNHDA, CDR2 SQIVND (reference sequence). This CDR3 is 15 amino acids long. Trimming at V came to 3 bases and at J to 6 bases, leaving 5 bases not matched to a gene. Drawing the rest from reference TRBV19 and TRBJ2-2, the complete variable domain is DGGITQSPKYLFRKEGQNVTLSCEQNLNHDAMYWYRQDPGQGLRLIYYSQIVNDFQKGDIAEGYSVSREKKESFPLTVTSAQKNPTAFYLCASSMALAGPGELFFGEGSRLTVL.

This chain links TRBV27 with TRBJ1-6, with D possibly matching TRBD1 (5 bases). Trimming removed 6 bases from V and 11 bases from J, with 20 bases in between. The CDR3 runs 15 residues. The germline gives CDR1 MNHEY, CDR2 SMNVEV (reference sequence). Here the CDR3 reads CASSWGGTSVAPLHF. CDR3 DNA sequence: TGTGCCAGCAGCTGGGGGGGAACATCCGTCGCACCCCTCCACTTT.

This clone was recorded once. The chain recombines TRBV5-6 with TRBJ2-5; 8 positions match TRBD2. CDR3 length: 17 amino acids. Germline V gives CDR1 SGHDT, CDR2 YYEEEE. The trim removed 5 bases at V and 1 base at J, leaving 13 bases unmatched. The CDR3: CASSYQSGSLGQETQYF. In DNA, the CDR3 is TGTGCCAGCAGTTACCAAAGCGGGAGTTTGGGCCAAGAGACCCAGTACTTC.

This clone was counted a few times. The DNA for the CDR3 is TGCGCCAGCAGCCCCTTGGGACAGGAGCCCTACAATGAGCAGTTCTTC. Translating gives CASSPLGQEPYNEQFF. The rearrangement uses TRBV4-3 and TRBJ2-1; TRBD1 matches at 8 bases. CDR3 length equals 16 residues. V trimming: 4 bases; J trimming: 2 bases; junction bases outside the gene matches: 7. Germline CDR1 is LGHNA and CDR2 is YSLEER.

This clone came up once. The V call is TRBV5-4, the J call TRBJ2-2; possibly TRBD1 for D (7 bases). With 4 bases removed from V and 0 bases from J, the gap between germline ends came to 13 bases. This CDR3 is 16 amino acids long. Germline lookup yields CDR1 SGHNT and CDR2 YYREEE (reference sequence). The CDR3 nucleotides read TGTGCCAGCAGCAGGGGCGGGACAGCGAACACCGGGGAGCTGTTTTTT. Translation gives CASSRGGTANTGELFF.